This T cell receptor beta chain was obtained from a study of PD-1 blockade in mismatch repair-deficient tumors. This clone appeared once. Method: immunoSEQ multiplex PCR; TCRdb's copy keeps in-frame clones and lacks some. The sample holds about 63,000 clones, about 91% seen once. The germline CDR1 and CDR2 sequences are MNHNS and SASEGT. V lost 7 bases and J lost 7, with 22 bases in between. CDR3 length: 15 amino acids. This receptor was taken from an adult with mismatch repair-deficient cancer. V and J are TRBV6-1 and TRBJ2-5; a weak D match, TRBD2 (5 bases). The sequenced sample was peripheral blood, obtained 52 weeks after starting pembrolizumab. CDR3 coding DNA: TGTGCCAGCACGGGGATGGCGGCCCCTGGTGGGACCCAGTACTTC. It codes for CASTGMAAPGGTQYF.